This T cell receptor (beta chain) was obtained from a study of blood T cell repertoires in COVID-19. Germline V gene lookup returns CDR1 MDHEN and CDR2 SYDVKM. This CDR3 is 13 amino acids long. Trimming stripped 6 bases from V and 5 bases from J, with 13 bases between. Sequencing used immunoSEQ multiplex PCR; TCRdb keeps in-frame clones, though not all of them. The repertoire holds over 200,000 clones, with around 80% as singletons. This TCR was sampled from a middle-aged man who had recovered from COVID-19. The sequencing input was PBMCs or T cells enriched from blood (not recorded which). This chain joins TRBV28 and TRBJ1-1; D gene unclear. The DNA for the CDR3 is TGTGCCAGCAGCGCTATTCCTCGGACTGAAGCTTTCTTT. This encodes CASSAIPRTEAFF. Complete variable domain (other parts from reference TRBV28 and TRBJ1-1): DVKVTQSSRYLVKRTGEKVFLECVQDMDHENMFWYRQDPGLGLRLIYFSYDVKMKEKGDIPEGYSVSREKKERFSLILESASTNQTSMYLCASSAIPRTEAFFGQGTRLTVV.